Presented here are 11 T cell receptor beta chains from one specimen sequenced in a study of blood T cell repertoires in COVID-19. Profiling relied on immunoSEQ multiplex PCR, and the TCRdb table lists in-frame clones only, not all of them. The top ten hold about 1.7% of the sample, which has roughly 300,000 clones, roughly 82% seen once. The sample taken for sequencing was peripheral blood. The receptors derive from a woman aged 45-59 years with acute or convalescent COVID-19.

This chain connects TRBV10-3 to TRBJ2-7; D possibly corresponds to TRBD2 (5 bases). The CDR3 has 12 residues. V was cut by 6 bases and J by 3 bases, with 9 bases left in between. Germline CDR1 reads ENHRY; CDR2 reads SYGVKD. The CDR3 DNA sequence: TGTGCCATCAGGGCAGAGGGCTACGAGCAGTACTTC. This codes for CAIRAEGYEQYF.

The chain uses TRBV7-8 and TRBJ1-2; D not resolved. V was shortened by 2 bases and J by 2 bases, with 12 bases between the two germline ends. The CDR3 loop spans 15 amino acids. Germline assignment: CDR1 SGHVS and CDR2 FQNEAQ. The CDR3 loop reads CASSLTRGRNYGYTF. The DNA of the CDR3 is TGTGCCAGCAGCTTAACGAGAGGAAGGAACTATGGCTACACCTTC. Filled out from reference TRBV7-8 and TRBJ1-2, the complete variable domain reads GAGVSQSPRYKVAKRGQDVALRCDPISGHVSLFWYQQALGQGPEFLTYFQNEAQLDKSGLPSDRFFAERPEGSVSTLKIQRTQQEDSAVYLCASSLTRGRNYGYTFGSGTRLTVV.

The V call is TRBV5-1, the J call TRBJ1-5; 12 positions match TRBD1. Germline V lookup: CDR1 SGHRS, CDR2 YFSETQ. Germline trimming cut 3 bases from V and 7 bases from J; bases unmatched to any gene: 5. The length of the CDR3 is 15 residues. Written as DNA, the CDR3 is TGCGCCAGCAGCTGGGGGACAGGGGGCAGACAGCCCCAGCATTTT. Translating it yields CASSWGTGGRQPQHF.

The chain employs TRBV28 and TRBJ1-4; 8 bases line up with TRBD1. Germline lookup yields CDR1 MDHEN and CDR2 SYDVKM. Trimming cost V 4 bases and J 3 bases; bases outside gene matches: 7. This CDR3 is built from 16 residues. In DNA, the CDR3 is TGTGCCAGCAGTTCAATAAACAGGGGGTCTAATGAAAAACTGTTTTTT. Encoded protein: CASSSINRGSNEKLFF.

The V gene is TRBV3-1 (or the pseudogene TRBV3-2), the J gene TRBJ2-3; 10 nucleotides agree with TRBD2. The junction had 4 bases not matched to a gene; V was cut back by 4 bases and J by 0 bases. The CDR3 spans 16 residues. In germline, CDR1 is LGHDT, CDR2 YNNKEL (reference sequence). The CDR3 is CASSPTLAGSTDTQYF. The CDR3 DNA is TGTGCCAGCAGCCCGACACTAGCGGGAAGCACAGATACGCAGTATTTT.

The J gene is TRBJ2-3, the V gene TRBV27; TRBD2 matches 7 bases. CDR1 and CDR2 from the germline V gene are MNHEY and SMNVEV (reference sequence). J lost 2 bases, V lost 6 bases, and 5 bases had no gene match. The CDR3 sequence is 14 residues long. The CDR3 region is CASRTGGYTDTQYF. CDR3 nucleotides: TGTGCCAGCAGGACGGGAGGATACACAGATACGCAGTATTTT.

This chain uses TRBV10-3 with TRBJ2-7; TRBD1 agrees at 11 bases. Germline V gene sequence: CDR1 ENHRY, CDR2 SYGVKD. V lost 11 bases and J lost 7; bases outside the gene matches: 13. The CDR3 has 14 residues. The CDR3 DNA follows: TGTGCCGCCAACCCCGGACAGGGGGCTGGTGAGCAGTACTTC. It yields the protein CAANPGQGAGEQYF.

V usage is TRBV7-9 and J usage is TRBJ2-3; 10 positions match TRBD2. Germline CDR1 and CDR2: SEHNR and FQNEAQ (reference sequence). The J segment lost 0 bases and the V segment lost 5 bases, leaving 8 bases of the junction unmatched. There are 17 residues in the CDR3. The CDR3 coding sequence is TGTGCCAGCAGCCGCCTAGCGGGAGTTACTAGCACAGATACGCAGTATTTT. Protein: CASSRLAGVTSTDTQYF.

The chain uses TRBV4-1 and TRBJ2-3; TRBD2 matches at 13 bases. Trimming took 0 bases from V and 4 from J; bases not matched to a gene: 10. The CDR3 length is 19 residues. Per the germline V gene, CDR1 is MGHRA and CDR2 is YSYEKL. CDR3 protein: CASSQERLAGGGPSDTQYF. The CDR3 coding sequence is TGCGCCAGCAGCCAAGAACGACTAGCGGGAGGAGGCCCATCAGATACGCAGTATTTT.

The genes are TRBV19 and TRBJ1-1; 11 nucleotides match TRBD1. V shed 5 bases, J shed 5 bases, and the junction held 25 bases outside the gene matches. Germline V gene data show CDR1 as LNHDA and CDR2 as SQIVND (reference sequence). This CDR3 is 21 amino acids long. CDR3 coding DNA: TGTGCCAGTAGTCCCGGGACAGGGGGATTCTTGGGGTTGAAGTGGTCGACTGAAGCTTTCTTT. This encodes CASSPGTGGFLGLKWSTEAFF.

This rearrangement joins TRBV27 to TRBJ1-2, with D uncertain. The V end was cut by 3 bases, the J end by 5 bases, with 13 bases between. From germline, CDR1 is MNHEY and CDR2 SMNVEV (reference sequence). The CDR3 sequence is 14 residues long. The CDR3 spells CASSFSMGVYGYTF. The DNA of the CDR3 is TGTGCCAGCAGTTTTAGCATGGGAGTTTATGGCTACACCTTC.